Sequencing of this T cell receptor (beta chain) was carried out in a study of blood T cell repertoires in COVID-19. Study at large: The United States, Italy and Spain were the sources of the acute and convalescent COVID-19 samples. The cDNA or gDNA used as material had been derived from T cells, B-cell-depleted T cells, or PBMCs.

Methods used by the authors: By means of reference gene primer amplification, nucleated cell counts were estimated. Assay used: immunoSEQ multiplex PCR; TCRdb lists only in-frame clones, some missing. The DNA gave D and trimming, while V, J and clone size come from that table. Among just over 150,000 clones listed, 70% to 85% were seen once. CDR3 length: 16 amino acids. V dropped 3 bases and J dropped 0 bases, with 15 bases sitting between them. Germline V gene sequence: CDR1 SGHDT, CDR2 YYEEEE. This clone has a handful of counts. The sequencing input was peripheral blood. The V and J genes are TRBV5-6 and TRBJ1-1; maybe TRBD1 (5 bases). The receptor was isolated from a woman of 80 years or more with acute or convalescent COVID-19. CDR3 sequence (DNA): TGTGCCAGCAGCTGGGGTCCCACAGGCATGAACACTGAAGCTTTCTTT. Amino acid sequence: CASSWGPTGMNTEAFF.